This T cell receptor (beta chain) came from a study of read filtering for tumor transcriptome and immune sequencing. Study details: Revised staging placed eight or nine patients in R-ISS I, over 15 in II, roughly 7 in III. After DNase treatment, RNA was made into whole-transcriptome libraries. General study findings and limits: RNA-seq captured clonotypes less deeply and reliably than IR-seq. Sorted CD138-negative bone marrow cells were not purified T cells.

The V gene's germline CDR1 is DFQATT and CDR2 SNEGSKA (reference sequence). Trimming left V 3 bases short and J 3 bases short, with 12 bases between. This CDR3 spans 14 amino acids. From about 0.4 ug of RNA, a library with molecular barcoded alpha/delta and beta/gamma adaptors was made. TCRdb ran MiXCR on the reads and lists one entry per CDR3 protein. The sample gives approximately 58,000 distinct CDR3 sequences, approximately 13% of which show up once; approximately 16% is in the top ten. This clonotype has ten or more counts. Antigen unknown. The chain recombines TRBV20-1 with TRBJ2-4, with D possibly matching TRBD2 (5 bases). This clonotype originated in a donor aged 40 or over with multiple myeloma. Specimen: a population of CD138-negative cells sorted from bone marrow. CDR3 sequence reads: CSASRPSGKNIQYF. Written as DNA, the CDR3 is TGCAGTGCTAGTAGACCGAGCGGCAAAAACATTCAGTACTTC.